Following are 23 T cell receptor beta chains from one sample sequenced in a study of T cells after yellow fever vaccination. TCRdb redid the calling of the 5' RACE reads with MiXCR, one entry per CDR3 protein. The sample has about 500,000 distinct CDR3 sequences; 17% are singletons. The sequencing here drew on PBMCs, taken about 5 days after the first yellow fever vaccination. Every receptor here comes from a man younger than 30 who received the YFV17D yellow fever vaccine.

On this clonotype: Since a much larger clone is just one base distant, this may be a read error. The CDR3 does not close with the conserved phenylalanine or tryptophan, likely indicating a read error. J is TRBJ2-7 and V is TRBV3-1; no firm D call. The CDR3 is 13 residues long. CDR1 and CDR2 (germline): LGHDT, YNNKEL (reference sequence). V was pared by 3 bases and J by 0 bases, with 6 bases between. Here the CDR3 DNA reads TGTGCCAGCAGCCAGCGCGGCTCCTACGAGCAGTACTCC. It translates to CASSQRGSYEQYS.

This chain joins TRBV4-1 and TRBJ1-1, with no clear D. The germline V and J ends were trimmed by 0 bases and 3 bases, with 11 bases remaining between them. This CDR3 spans 15 amino acids. Germline V CDR1 and CDR2: MGHRA, YSYEKL. CDR3 region: CASSQDSSFDTEAFF. The CDR3 DNA reads TGCGCCAGCAGCCAAGACTCAAGCTTTGACACTGAAGCTTTCTTT.

CDR3 nucleotides: TGTGCCACCAGTGATGCCCCCCCGAGGGCTGACCACAATGAGCAGTTCTTC. Translated: CATSDAPPRADHNEQFF. The chain has TRBV24-1 and TRBJ2-1, with D tentatively TRBD2 (5 bases). The V gene lost 3 bases and the J gene lost 5 bases, with 19 bases spanning the gap. Germline V CDR1 and CDR2: KGHDR, SFDVKD. The CDR3 contains 17 residues.

The genes are TRBV3-1 and TRBJ1-4, with D perhaps matching TRBD1 (5 bases). CDR1 is LGHDT, CDR2 YNNKEL, per germline (reference sequence). CDR3 size: 17 residues. V was clipped by 3 bases and J by 4 bases, with 18 bases between them. CDR3 nucleotides: TGTGCCAGCAGCCACAGGCCCAGGGTTCTCGGTAATGAAAAACTGTTTTTT. Protein sequence: CASSHRPRVLGNEKLFF.

The chain links TRBV20-1 to TRBJ2-1; D remains unclear. There are 14 residues in the CDR3. Germline assignment: CDR1 DFQATT and CDR2 SNEGSKA (reference sequence). Trimming removed 0 bases at V and 10 bases at J, with 16 bases between. CDR3 coding DNA: TGCAGTGCTAGAGATCAAGCCCTCGCCTGGGAGCAGTTCTTC. Its translation is CSARDQALAWEQFF.

This clonotype was seen more than once but under ten times. The CDR3 DNA sequence: TGTGCCAGCAGCTTAATTGCAGCTCAGGGCAATCAGCCCCAGCATTTT. The encoded protein is CASSLIAAQGNQPQHF. J is TRBJ1-5 and V is TRBV7-8; no reliable D call. CDR3 length: 16 amino acids. Germline loops: CDR1 SGHVS, CDR2 FQNEAQ. The V end was cut by 2 bases, the J end by 2 bases, with 13 bases between.

The chain employs TRBV9 and TRBJ2-1; D possibly corresponds to TRBD2 (5 bases). Germline assignment: CDR1 SGDLS and CDR2 YYNGEE. This CDR3 spans 13 amino acids. Trimming stripped 4 bases from V and 7 bases from J, with 12 bases between. The CDR3 region has the DNA TGTGCCAGCAGCTTCCGGACTGAGAATGAGCAGTTCTTC. This encodes CASSFRTENEQFF.

In its sample, this clonotype was seen a few times. The CDR3 spells CASSFLAGGIYEQYF. The CDR3 nucleotides are TGTGCCAGCAGTTTCCTAGCGGGGGGTATCTACGAGCAGTACTTC. The chain links TRBV27 to TRBJ2-7; 11 bases are shared with TRBD2. CDR3 length: 15 residues. J gave up 3 bases and V 3 bases, and 4 bases lay outside the gene matches. Per germline, CDR1 MNHEY and CDR2 SMNVEV (reference sequence).

The rearrangement uses TRBV11-2 and TRBJ2-5, with 11 bases aligning to TRBD1. Germline CDR1 is SGHAT and CDR2 is FQNNGV. The CDR3 spans 17 residues. V dropped 6 bases and J dropped 1; count of bases not matched to a gene: 10. CDR3: CASRQPGTGGSQETQYF. The CDR3 nucleotides are TGTGCCAGCAGACAACCCGGGACAGGGGGTTCCCAAGAGACCCAGTACTTC.

In DNA form, the CDR3 reads TGTGCCAGCAGCTTAGGACCACCGGGACTCCATGGCTACACCTTC. It translates to CASSLGPPGLHGYTF. J is TRBJ1-2 and V is TRBV7-8; tentatively, D is TRBD1 (5 bases). Deletions cut 1 base from V and 6 bases from J, with 15 bases between. Germline CDR1 reads SGHVS; CDR2 reads FQNEAQ. The CDR3 has 15 residues.

This clonotype was seen more than once but under ten times. The chain has TRBV30 and TRBJ2-1; TRBD2 matches at 11 bases. The CDR3 extends over 18 amino acids. The trim removed 1 base at V and 0 bases at J, leaving 8 bases unmatched. Germline V gene data show CDR1 as GTSNPN and CDR2 as SVGIG (reference sequence). The CDR3 sequence is CAWSGLTSGASSYNEQFF. The DNA for the CDR3 is TGTGCCTGGAGTGGTCTGACTAGCGGGGCAAGCTCCTACAATGAGCAGTTCTTC.

This clonotype was counted a few times. The rearrangement joins TRBV5-4 to TRBJ2-3, with TRBD2 matching 16 bases. Trimming cost V 4 bases and J 8 bases; bases outside gene matches: 10. This CDR3 has 17 amino acids. The germline V gene has CDR1 SGHNT and CDR2 YYREEE (reference sequence). CDR3 bases: TGTGCCAGCAGCCCTGGGACTAGCGGGGGGGCTTCGGGTACGCAGTATTTT. Amino acid sequence: CASSPGTSGGASGTQYF.

Only a few counts were recorded for this clonotype. The rearrangement joins TRBV11-2 to TRBJ2-1, with 15 bases identical to TRBD2. Germline CDR1 SGHAT, CDR2 FQNNGV. After removal of 1 base from V and 12 bases from J, the junction contained 13 bases not matched to a gene. The CDR3 is 18 residues long. CDR3 nucleotide sequence: TGTGCCAGCAGCTTAGGCCAAAGGACTAGCGGGGGGGGTAGGGCGCAGTTCTTC. This sequence encodes CASSLGQRTSGGGRAQFF.

This clonotype was detected only a few times. The chain carries TRBV7-2 and TRBJ1-6; possible D gene TRBD1, 5 bases. Per the germline V gene, CDR1 is SGHTA and CDR2 is FQGNSA. Trimming cost V 5 bases and J 7 bases, with 9 bases left between them. The CDR3 has 13 residues. The CDR3 nucleotides read TGTGCCAGCAGCACCAGGACAAATTCACCCCTCCACTTT. The encoded protein is CASSTRTNSPLHF.

The rearrangement uses TRBV6-6 and TRBJ2-7; possible D gene TRBD1, 5 bases. The length of the CDR3 is 13 residues. Looked up from germline, CDR1 is MNHNY and CDR2 is SVGAGI (reference sequence). V shed 3 bases and J shed 2 bases, with 8 bases lying between them. The CDR3 here is CASSYTGTYEQYV. CDR3 bases: TGTGCCAGCAGTTATACAGGAACCTACGAGCAGTACGTC.

V and J are TRBV5-4 and TRBJ2-7, with TRBD2 as a possible D gene (5 bases). Germline CDR1 reads SGHNT; CDR2 reads YYREEE (reference sequence). The germline V and J ends were trimmed by 5 bases and 0 bases, with 9 bases remaining between them. The CDR3 spans 13 residues. The CDR3 is CASRPSSSYEQYF. The CDR3 nucleotides are TGTGCCAGCAGGCCTAGCAGCTCCTACGAGCAGTACTTC.

This clonotype was observed at least ten times. The V call is TRBV5-6, the J call TRBJ1-3; 8 bases are a match to TRBD1. The CDR3 sequence is 16 residues long. The ends lost 2 bases at V and 3 bases at J; junction bases unmatched: 7. The germline gives CDR1 SGHDT, CDR2 YYEEEE. This CDR3 is CASSFWTGNIGNTIYF. The CDR3 nucleotides are TGTGCCAGCAGCTTTTGGACAGGGAATATTGGAAACACCATATATTTT.

This clonotype occurred many times. The rearrangement joins TRBV6-5 to TRBJ1-4; no firm D call. Germline assignment: CDR1 MNHEY and CDR2 SVGAGI. The CDR3 covers 15 residues. V lost 4 bases, J lost 6 bases, and 15 bases lay in between. CDR3 nucleotide sequence: TGTGCCAGCAGTTTGCCAGGAGGCGGGGATGAAAAACTGTTTTTT. Protein sequence: CASSLPGGGDEKLFF.

This clonotype has more than one count but fewer than ten. CDR3 bases: TGCGCCAGCAGCTCCGGCCGGCTTCCCCCCGGTACGCAGTATTTT. Translation: CASSSGRLPPGTQYF. The chain combines TRBV5-1 with TRBJ2-3; no clear D gene. Trimming took off 3 bases at V and 8 bases at J, with 19 bases between the two ends. The length of the CDR3 is 15 residues. From germline, CDR1 is SGHRS and CDR2 YFSETQ.

This clonotype came up a few times. The V and J genes are TRBV6-2 or TRBV6-3 and TRBJ2-7, with D unclear. Germline V gives CDR1 MNHEY, CDR2 SVGEGT. This CDR3 is built from 13 residues. V dropped 0 bases and J dropped 6 bases, with 9 bases sitting between them. The CDR3 loop is CASSYSLAREQYF. CDR3 nucleotide sequence: TGTGCCAGCAGTTACTCTTTAGCACGCGAGCAGTACTTC.

CDR3 sequence (DNA): TGTGCCAGCACAGGACAGGACGGGGAGACCCAGTACTTC. It translates to CASTGQDGETQYF. V gene TRBV12-3 or TRBV12-4 combines with J gene TRBJ2-5; 7 bases agree with TRBD1. The CDR3 is made up of 13 amino acids. Trimming took 7 bases from V and 5 from J; bases not matched to a gene: 7.

The gene calls are TRBV6-2 or TRBV6-3 and TRBJ2-5; a weak D match, TRBD2 (7 bases). The CDR3 sequence is 15 residues long. The V gene's germline CDR1 is MNHEY and CDR2 SVGEGT. Trimming stripped 4 bases from V and 4 bases from J, with 16 bases between. CDR3 sequence reads: CASSSPGGAGETQYF. The CDR3 bases are TGTGCCAGCAGTTCCCCTGGGGGGGCCGGAGAGACCCAGTACTTC.

This chain links TRBV20-1 with TRBJ2-1; D is uncertain. This CDR3 region has 15 residues. The germline CDR1 and CDR2 sequences are DFQATT and SNEGSKA (reference sequence). The V and J ends lost 0 bases and 0 bases respectively, with 9 bases between them. The CDR3 nucleotides are TGCAGTGCTAGAGAGACGGTGGACTCCTACAATGAGCAGTTCTTC. Amino acid sequence: CSARETVDSYNEQFF.